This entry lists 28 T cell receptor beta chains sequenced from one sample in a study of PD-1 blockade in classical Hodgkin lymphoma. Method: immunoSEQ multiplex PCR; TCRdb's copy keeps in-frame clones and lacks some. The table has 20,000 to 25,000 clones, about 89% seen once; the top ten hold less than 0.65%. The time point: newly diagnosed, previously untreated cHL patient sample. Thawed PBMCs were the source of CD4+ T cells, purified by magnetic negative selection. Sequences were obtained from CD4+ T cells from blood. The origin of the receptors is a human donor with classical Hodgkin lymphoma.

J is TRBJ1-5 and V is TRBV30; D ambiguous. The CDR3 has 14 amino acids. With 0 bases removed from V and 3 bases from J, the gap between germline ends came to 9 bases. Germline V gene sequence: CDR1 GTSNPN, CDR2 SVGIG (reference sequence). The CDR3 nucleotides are TGTGCCTGGAGTGTAAGAGGGTCCAATCAGCCCCAGCATTTT. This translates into CAWSVRGSNQPQHF.

Here the CDR3 reads CARSPGQINQPQHF. The DNA for the CDR3 is TGTGCCAGAAGCCCGGGACAGATCAATCAGCCCCAGCATTTT. This chain connects TRBV5-3 to TRBJ1-5; 7 bases line up with TRBD1. TRBV5-3 is an open reading frame whose function is uncertain. After removal of 4 bases from V and 3 bases from J, the junction contained 4 bases not matched to a gene. This CDR3 has 14 residues.

This CDR3 reads CASSLEVEQFF. The CDR3 DNA reads as TGTGCCAGCAGCTTAGAAGTTGAGCAGTTCTTC. The rearrangement uses TRBV7-2 and TRBJ2-1; no clear D gene. V shed 1 base and J shed 9 bases, with 4 bases lying between them. Germline-derived CDR1 and CDR2 are SGHTA and FQGNSA. The CDR3 length is 11 residues. The full variable domain, with the rest looked up from reference TRBV7-2 and TRBJ2-1, is GAGVSQSPSNKVTEKGKDVELRCDPISGHTALYWYRQSLGQGLEFLIYFQGNSAPDKSGLPSDRFSAERTGGSVSTLTIQRTQQEDSAVYLCASSLEVEQFFGPGTRLTVL.

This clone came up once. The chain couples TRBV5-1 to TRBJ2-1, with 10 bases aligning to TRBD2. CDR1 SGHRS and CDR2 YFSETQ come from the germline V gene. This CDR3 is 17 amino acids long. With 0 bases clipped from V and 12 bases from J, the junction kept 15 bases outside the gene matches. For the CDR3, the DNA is TGCGCCAGCAGCTTGGAAGTCGGGGCTAGCGGGGGCTTGCGGCAGTTCTTC. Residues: CASSLEVGASGGLRQFF.

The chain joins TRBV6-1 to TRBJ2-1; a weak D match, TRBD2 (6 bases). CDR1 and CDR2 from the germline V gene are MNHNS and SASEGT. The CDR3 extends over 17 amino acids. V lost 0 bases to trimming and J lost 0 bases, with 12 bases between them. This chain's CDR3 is CASSEALLASSYNEQFF. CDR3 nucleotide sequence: TGTGCCAGCAGTGAAGCGCTTCTAGCGAGCTCCTACAATGAGCAGTTCTTC.

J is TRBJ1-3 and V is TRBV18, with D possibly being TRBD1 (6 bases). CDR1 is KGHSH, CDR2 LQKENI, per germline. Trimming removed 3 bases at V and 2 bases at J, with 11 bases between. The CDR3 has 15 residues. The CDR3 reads CASSPSRDTGNTIYF. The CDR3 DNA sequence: TGTGCCAGCTCACCGTCCCGGGACACTGGAAACACCATATATTTT.

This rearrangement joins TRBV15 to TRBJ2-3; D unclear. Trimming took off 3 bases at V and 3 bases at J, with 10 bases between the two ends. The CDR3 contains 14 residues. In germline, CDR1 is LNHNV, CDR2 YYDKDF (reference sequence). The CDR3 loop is CATSRMVGTDTQYF. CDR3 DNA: TGTGCCACCAGCAGGATGGTAGGGACAGATACGCAGTATTTT.

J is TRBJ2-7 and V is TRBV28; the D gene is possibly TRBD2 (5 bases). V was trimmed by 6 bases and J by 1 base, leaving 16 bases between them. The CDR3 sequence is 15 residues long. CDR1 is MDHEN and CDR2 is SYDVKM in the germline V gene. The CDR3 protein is CASRPTGPGSYEQYF. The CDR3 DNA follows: TGTGCCAGCAGGCCTACCGGACCGGGATCCTACGAGCAGTACTTC.

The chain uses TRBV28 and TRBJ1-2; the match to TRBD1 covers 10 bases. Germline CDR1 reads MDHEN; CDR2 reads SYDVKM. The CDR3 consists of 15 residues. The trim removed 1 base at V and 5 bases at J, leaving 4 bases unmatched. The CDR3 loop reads CASSLYGGQGYGYTF. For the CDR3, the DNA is TGTGCCAGCAGTTTATATGGGGGACAGGGGTATGGCTACACCTTC.

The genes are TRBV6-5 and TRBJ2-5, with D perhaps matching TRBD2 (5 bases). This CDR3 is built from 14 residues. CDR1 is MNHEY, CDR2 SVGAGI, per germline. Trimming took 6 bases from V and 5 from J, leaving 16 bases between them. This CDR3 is CASRSTGSGETQYF. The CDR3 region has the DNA TGTGCCAGCAGATCAACGGGGTCGGGGGAGACCCAGTACTTC.

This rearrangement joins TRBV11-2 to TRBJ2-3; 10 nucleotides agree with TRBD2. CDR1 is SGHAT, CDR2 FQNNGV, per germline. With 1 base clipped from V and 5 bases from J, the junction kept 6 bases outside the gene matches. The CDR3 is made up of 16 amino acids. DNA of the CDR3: TGTGCCAGCAGCTTAGCGGGTAGCGGGGGGTTAGATACGCAGTATTTT. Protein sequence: CASSLAGSGGLDTQYF.

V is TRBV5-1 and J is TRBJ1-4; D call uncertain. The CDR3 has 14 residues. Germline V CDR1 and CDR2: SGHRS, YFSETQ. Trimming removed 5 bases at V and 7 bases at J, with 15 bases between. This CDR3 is CASRNRVGGEKLFF. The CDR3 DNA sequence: TGCGCCAGCAGAAACCGGGTCGGCGGTGAAAAACTGTTTTTT.

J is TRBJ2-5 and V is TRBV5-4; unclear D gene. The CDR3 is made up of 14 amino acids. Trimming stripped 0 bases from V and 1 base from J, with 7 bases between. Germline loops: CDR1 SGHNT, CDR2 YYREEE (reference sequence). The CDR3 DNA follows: TGTGCCAGCAGCTTGGCCCCGATCCAAGAGACCCAGTACTTC. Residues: CASSLAPIQETQYF.

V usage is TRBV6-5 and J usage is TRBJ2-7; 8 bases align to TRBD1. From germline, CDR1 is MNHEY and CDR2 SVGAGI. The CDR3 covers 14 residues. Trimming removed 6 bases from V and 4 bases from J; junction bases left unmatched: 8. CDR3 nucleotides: TGTGCCAGCAGATACCGGGACAGGAGTTACGAGCAGTACTTC. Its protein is CASRYRDRSYEQYF.

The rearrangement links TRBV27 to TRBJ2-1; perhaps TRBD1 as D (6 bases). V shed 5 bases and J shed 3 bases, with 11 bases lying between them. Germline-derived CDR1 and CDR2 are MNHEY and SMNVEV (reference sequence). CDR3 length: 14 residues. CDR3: CASSRVGGYNEQFF. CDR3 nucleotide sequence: TGTGCCAGCAGTCGCGTAGGGGGCTACAATGAGCAGTTCTTC.

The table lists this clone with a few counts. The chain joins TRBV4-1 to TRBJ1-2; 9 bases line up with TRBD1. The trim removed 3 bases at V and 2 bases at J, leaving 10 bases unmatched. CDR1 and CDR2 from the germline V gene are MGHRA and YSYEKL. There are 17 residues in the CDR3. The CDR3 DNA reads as TGCGCCAGCAGCCAGACCGATCTAGGACAGGGGAACTATGGCTACACCTTC. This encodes CASSQTDLGQGNYGYTF.

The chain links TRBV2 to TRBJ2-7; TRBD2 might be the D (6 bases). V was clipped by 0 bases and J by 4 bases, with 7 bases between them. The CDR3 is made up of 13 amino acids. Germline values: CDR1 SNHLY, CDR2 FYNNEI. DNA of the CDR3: TGTGCCAGCAGTGAAGCGCGGGGATACGAGCAGTACTTC. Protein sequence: CASSEARGYEQYF.

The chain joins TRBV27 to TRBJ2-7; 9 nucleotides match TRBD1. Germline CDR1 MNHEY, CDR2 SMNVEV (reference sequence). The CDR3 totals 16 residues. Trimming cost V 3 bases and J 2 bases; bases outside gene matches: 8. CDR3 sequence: CASSFPRDRVTYEQYF. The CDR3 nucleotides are TGTGCCAGCAGTTTTCCCAGGGACAGGGTTACCTACGAGCAGTACTTC.

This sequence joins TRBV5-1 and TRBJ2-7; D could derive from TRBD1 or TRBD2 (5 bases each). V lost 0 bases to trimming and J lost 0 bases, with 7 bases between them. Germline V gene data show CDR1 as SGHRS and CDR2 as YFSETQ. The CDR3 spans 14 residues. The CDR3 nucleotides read TGCGCCAGCAGCTTGGGAGGGGTCTCCTACGAGCAGTACTTC. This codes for CASSLGGVSYEQYF.

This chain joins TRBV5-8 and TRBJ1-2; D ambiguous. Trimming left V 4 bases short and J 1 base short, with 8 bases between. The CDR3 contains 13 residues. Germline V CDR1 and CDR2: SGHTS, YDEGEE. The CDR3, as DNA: TGTGCCAGCAGCCGAAGAATTAACTATGGCTACACCTTC. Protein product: CASSRRINYGYTF.

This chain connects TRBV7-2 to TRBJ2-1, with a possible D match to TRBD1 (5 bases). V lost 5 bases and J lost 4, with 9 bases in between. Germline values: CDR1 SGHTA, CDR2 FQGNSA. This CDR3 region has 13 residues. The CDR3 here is CASSLGRYNEQFF. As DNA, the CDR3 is TGTGCCAGCAGCCTGGGGCGATACAATGAGCAGTTCTTC.

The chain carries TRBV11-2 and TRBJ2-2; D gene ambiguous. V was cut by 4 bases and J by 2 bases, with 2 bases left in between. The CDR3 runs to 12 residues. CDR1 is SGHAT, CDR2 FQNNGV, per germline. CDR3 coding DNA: TGTGCCAGCAGCTCTAACACCGGGGAGCTGTTTTTT. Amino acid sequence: CASSSNTGELFF.

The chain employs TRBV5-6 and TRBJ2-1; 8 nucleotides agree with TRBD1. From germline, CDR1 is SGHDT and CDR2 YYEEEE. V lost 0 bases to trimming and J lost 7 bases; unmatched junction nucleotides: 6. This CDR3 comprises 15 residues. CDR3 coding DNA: TGTGCCAGCAGCTTGGTGACAGGGGTATTGAATGAGCAGTTCTTC. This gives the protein CASSLVTGVLNEQFF.

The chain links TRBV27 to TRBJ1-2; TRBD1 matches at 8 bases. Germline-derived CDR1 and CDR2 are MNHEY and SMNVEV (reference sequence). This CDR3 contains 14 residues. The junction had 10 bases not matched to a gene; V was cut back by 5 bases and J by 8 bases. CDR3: CASSPNTGGRGYTF. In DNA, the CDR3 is TGTGCCAGCAGTCCAAATACAGGGGGTAGGGGCTACACCTTC.

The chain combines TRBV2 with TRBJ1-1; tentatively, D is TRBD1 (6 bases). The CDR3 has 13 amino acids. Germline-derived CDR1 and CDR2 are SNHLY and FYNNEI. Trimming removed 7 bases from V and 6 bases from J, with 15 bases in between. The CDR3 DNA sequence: TGTGCCAGCATGATGGACAGAACGGCTGAAGCTTTCTTT. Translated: CASMMDRTAEAFF.

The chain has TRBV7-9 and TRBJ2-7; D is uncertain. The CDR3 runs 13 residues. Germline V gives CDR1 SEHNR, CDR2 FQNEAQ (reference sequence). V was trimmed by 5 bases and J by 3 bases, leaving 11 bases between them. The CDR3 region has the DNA TGTGCCAGCAGCCCAAGGCCTAACTACGAGCAGTACTTC. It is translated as CASSPRPNYEQYF.

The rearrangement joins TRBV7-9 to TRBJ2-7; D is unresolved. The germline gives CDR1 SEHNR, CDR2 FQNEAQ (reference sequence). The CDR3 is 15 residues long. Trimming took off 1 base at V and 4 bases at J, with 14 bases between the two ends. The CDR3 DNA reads TGTGCCAGCAGCTTAGGGACCGAGATGAGGTACGAGCAGTACTTC. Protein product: CASSLGTEMRYEQYF.

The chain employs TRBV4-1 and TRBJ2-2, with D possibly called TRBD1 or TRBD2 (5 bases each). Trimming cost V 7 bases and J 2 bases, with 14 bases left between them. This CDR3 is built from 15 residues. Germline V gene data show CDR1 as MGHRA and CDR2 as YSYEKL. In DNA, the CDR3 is TGCGCCAGCACCCTCGAGGGGTTAAACACCGGGGAGCTGTTTTTT. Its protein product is CASTLEGLNTGELFF.